This TCR beta chain originates from a study of blood T cell repertoires in COVID-19. In the study overall: Both acute and convalescent COVID-19 samples were obtained from the United States, Italy and Spain. PBMCs, B-cell-depleted T cells, or T cells were the source of the cDNA or gDNA that made up the material.

How the authors handled the data: The authors estimated nucleated cell counts from reference gene primer amplification. Repertoires were generated with immunoSEQ multiplex PCR, while TCRdb's copy carries only in-frame clones and drops some. For V, J and clone size, that table is used; D and trimming come from the DNA. In the table there are about 220,000 clones, roughly 80% of which are singletons. The germline V gene has CDR1 LGHDT and CDR2 YNNKEL (reference sequence). The CDR3 has 16 residues. Trimming removed 0 bases from V and 3 bases from J; junction bases left unmatched: 6. The chain carries TRBV3-1 (or the pseudogene TRBV3-2) and TRBJ2-3; 7 bases align to TRBD2. The material sequenced was peripheral blood. This TCR was recovered from a woman aged 60-70 years with acute or convalescent COVID-19. The CDR3 region has the DNA TGTGCCAGCAGCCAAGAACCGACTAGCAAAACAGATACGCAGTATTTT. Translating it yields CASSQEPTSKTDTQYF.